These T cell receptor beta chains were read from a single sample in a study of cytomegalovirus exposure and HLA in healthy donors. The method was immunoSEQ multiplex PCR; TCRdb's version includes in-frame clones alone and lacks a portion of them. Of around 140,000 clones listed, around two thirds are singletons. The sample was PBMCs. These receptors were taken from a woman aged 60 to 75 in good health and CMV-seropositive. Both conserved end residues are trimmed from each CDR3. A D gene is named only where the DNA matches it firmly. Some rows have no size entry. The others give once, few or many, or a class for an expanded clone.

size | D | J | length | V | CDR3
once | TRBD1 | TRBJ1-5 | 14 | TRBV28 | ASTPQSGGGNQPQH
few | . | TRBJ1-2 | 14 | TRBV30 | ACPVPPGGESYGYT
. | . | TRBJ1-1 | 11 | TRBV7-7 | ASSPRPGAEAF
. | . | TRBJ2-4 | 15 | TRBV29-1 | SVRGEQGITAKNIQY
. | TRBD1 | TRBJ2-4 | 11 | TRBV5-1 | ASRGTGADIQY
. | . | TRBJ1-2 | 11 | TRBV30 | AWSVTENYGYT
few | TRBD1 | TRBJ2-5 | 14 | TRBV5-6 | ASSFPGQATRETQY
. | . | TRBJ1-1 | 12 | TRBV27 | ASSLLAGNTEAF
. | . | TRBJ2-1 | 14 | TRBV6-5 | ASSYSTGLTRSEQF
. | . | TRBJ1-2 | 10 | TRBV30 | AWSQGNRGYT
few | . | TRBJ2-3 | 12 | TRBV10-2 | ASRGGLNTDTQY
few | . | TRBJ1-1 | 12 | TRBV2 | ASSEQGLGTEAF
. | . | TRBJ2-2 | 13 | TRBV7-3 | ASSLKVEEGGELF
. | . | TRBJ1-5 | 16 | TRBV28 | ASSRSGTTRRSNQPQH
. | TRBD1 | TRBJ1-1 | 11 | TRBV5-1 | ASSPGQVDAAF
. | TRBD2 | TRBJ2-7 | 10 | TRBV30 | AWNLAGLEQY
once | . | TRBJ1-1 | 14 | TRBV28 | ASNPTGGGTNTEAF
few | . | TRBJ2-1 | 12 | TRBV5-5 | ASSLQGQRNEQF
. | TRBD1 | TRBJ1-1 | 13 | TRBV19 | ASSIAGTGGTEAF
. | TRBD1 | TRBJ1-1 | 14 | TRBV19 | AIEGGRGQVNTEAF
. | . | TRBJ1-1 | 12 | TRBV6-1 | ASRRGSMNTEAF
once | . | TRBJ2-7 | 12 | TRBV25-1 | ASSPTEITYEQY
. | TRBD2 | TRBJ2-5 | 12 | TRBV7-3 | ASSPGGAQETQY
. | TRBD1 | TRBJ2-7 | 14 | TRBV9 | ASSVAGVQGSYEQY
. | . | TRBJ1-5 | 14 | TRBV28 | ASTLPGYGSNQPQH
. | TRBD2 | TRBJ2-5 | 12 | TRBV2 | ASGEAGGRETQY
. | . | TRBJ2-5 | 15 | TRBV7-7 | ASSPGRTDNLQETQY
. | TRBD1 | TRBJ2-5 | 11 | TRBV19 | ASSPGQKETQY
. | TRBD1 | TRBJ1-2 | 10 | TRBV2 | ASGDRGRSYT
. | TRBD2 | TRBJ2-7 | 12 | TRBV27 | ASSFSGRGYEQY
. | TRBD1 | TRBJ1-1 | 14 | TRBV6-5 | ASSSRQGWINTEAF
. | . | TRBJ1-2 | 11 | TRBV18 | ASSPQGNYGYT
. | . | TRBJ1-5 | 12 | TRBV2 | ASTPPGGNQPQH